One sample yielded the 11 T cell receptor beta chains listed below, sequenced in a study of T cell responses to AZD1222 COVID-19 vaccine. The method was immunoSEQ multiplex PCR; TCRdb's version includes in-frame clones alone and lacks a portion of them. The table lists fewer than 120,000 clones, roughly 92% of them singletons, with 2.5% in the top ten. Sequencing used peripheral blood, obtained 28 days after the second AZD1222 dose. These receptors were collected from an adult who received the AZD1222 COVID-19 vaccine.

V and J are TRBV7-2 and TRBJ2-7; 8 bases align to TRBD1. The CDR3 is 12 residues long. Trimming removed 8 bases from V and 7 bases from J; junction bases left unmatched: 7. The germline gives CDR1 SGHTA, CDR2 FQGNSA. The CDR3 loop reads CASSRGQSEQYF. The DNA for the CDR3 is TGTGCCAGCTCCAGGGGGCAGAGTGAGCAGTACTTC.

This chain uses TRBV10-3 with TRBJ2-5; D not resolved. This CDR3 has 13 amino acids. Germline lookup yields CDR1 ENHRY and CDR2 SYGVKD. V dropped 3 bases and J dropped 0 bases, with 5 bases sitting between them. The CDR3 region is CAISDSYQETQYF. CDR3 nucleotides: TGTGCCATCAGTGACAGTTACCAAGAGACCCAGTACTTC.

The chain combines TRBV27 with TRBJ1-1; 9 bases agree with TRBD1. With V trimmed by 0 bases and J by 10 bases, 3 bases remained unmatched. CDR3 length: 13 residues. CDR1 MNHEY and CDR2 SMNVEV come from the germline V gene (reference sequence). As DNA, the CDR3 is TGTGCCAGCAGTTTATCGGGGACAGGGAGAGCTTTCTTT. Its translation: CASSLSGTGRAFF.

The chain couples TRBV11-3 to TRBJ1-3; no definite D call. Germline assignment: CDR1 SGHNT and CDR2 YENEEA. The CDR3 runs 10 residues. With 11 bases removed from V and 7 bases from J, the gap between germline ends came to 9 bases. CDR3 coding DNA: TGTGCCGGGTTTGGGAACACCATATATTTT. Its protein is CAGFGNTIYF.

The chain links TRBV12-3 or TRBV12-4 to TRBJ2-7; D remains unclear. CDR3 length equals 12 residues. V lost 4 bases and J lost 7, with 11 bases in between. The CDR3 sequence is CASSSPTGEQYF. DNA of the CDR3: TGTGCCAGCAGTTCGCCGACTGGGGAGCAGTACTTC.

The gene calls are TRBV9 and TRBJ2-5; TRBD2 might be the D (6 bases). The V end was cut by 0 bases, the J end by 1 base, with 10 bases between. Germline V CDR1 and CDR2: SGDLS, YYNGEE. This CDR3 is built from 15 residues. In DNA, the CDR3 is TGTGCCAGCAGCGTAGGTGGGGGACTCCAAGAGACCCAGTACTTC. Translated: CASSVGGGLQETQYF.

The chain joins TRBV6-5 to TRBJ2-2, with D perhaps matching TRBD1 (6 bases). Germline V gene sequence: CDR1 MNHEY, CDR2 SVGAGI. Trimming left V 5 bases short and J 1 base short, with 11 bases between. The CDR3 sequence is 15 residues long. The CDR3 protein is CASSRLQGNTGELFF. The DNA for the CDR3 is TGTGCCAGCAGTCGCCTACAGGGGAACACCGGGGAGCTGTTTTTT.

This sequence joins TRBV3-1 (or the pseudogene TRBV3-2) and TRBJ2-2; D remains unclear. Germline CDR1 is LGHDT and CDR2 is YNNKEL (reference sequence). CDR3 size: 17 residues. The V gene lost 0 bases and the J gene lost 6 bases, with 17 bases spanning the gap. CDR3 loop: CASSQERSAYMPGELFF. Here the CDR3 DNA reads TGTGCCAGCAGCCAAGAAAGGTCGGCATATATGCCCGGGGAGCTGTTTTTT.

This clone has just a few counts. The gene calls are TRBV18 and TRBJ1-2, with D possibly being TRBD1 (6 bases). The germline CDR1 and CDR2 sequences are KGHSH and LQKENI. The CDR3 has 14 amino acids. The V and J ends lost 2 bases and 8 bases respectively, with 15 bases between them. The CDR3 sequence: CASSPSWDKGGYTF. The CDR3 DNA reads TGTGCCAGCTCACCATCCTGGGACAAAGGAGGCTACACCTTC.

J is TRBJ1-2 and V is TRBV5-6; 7 bases align to TRBD1. The CDR3 is 14 amino acids. Germline CDR1 reads SGHDT; CDR2 reads YYEEEE. The J segment lost 5 bases and the V segment lost 4 bases, leaving 8 bases of the junction unmatched. The CDR3 sequence is CASSVLQGQYGYTF. The CDR3 region has the DNA TGTGCCAGCAGCGTGCTACAGGGGCAATATGGCTACACCTTC.

CDR3 sequence: CASSKEGLLDNSNQPQHF. CDR3 coding DNA: TGTGCCAGCAGCAAAGAGGGACTGCTTGATAATAGCAATCAGCCCCAGCATTTT. V gene TRBV21-1 combines with J gene TRBJ1-5. TRBV21-1 is tagged as a pseudogene. CDR3 length equals 18 residues.